These 4 T cell receptor beta chains came from one sample sequenced in a study of T cell responses to AZD1222 COVID-19 vaccine. Libraries were prepared by immunoSEQ multiplex PCR; TCRdb keeps only in-frame clonotypes and omits some of them. The sample yields roughly 24,000 clones, around 90% seen once. The source was peripheral blood, collected 28 days after the second AZD1222 dose. The receptors were sampled from an adult who received the AZD1222 COVID-19 vaccine.

This sequence joins TRBV5-4 and TRBJ1-5; no firm D call. Trimming left V 0 bases short and J 3 bases short, with 10 bases between. Per the germline V gene, CDR1 is SGHNT and CDR2 is YYREEE (reference sequence). The CDR3 sequence is 15 residues long. The CDR3 is CASSLGPGLNQPQHF. DNA for the CDR3: TGTGCCAGCAGCTTGGGGCCAGGCCTCAATCAGCCCCAGCATTTT.

The J gene is TRBJ1-2, the V gene TRBV29-1; possibly TRBD1 for D (5 bases). The CDR3 spans 14 residues. Per the germline V gene, CDR1 is SQVTM and CDR2 is ANQGSEA. Trimming removed 7 bases at V and 4 bases at J, with 19 bases between. This CDR3 is CSAKTPRQIYGYTF. As DNA, the CDR3 is TGCAGCGCTAAAACCCCGAGACAGATCTATGGCTACACCTTC.

The chain carries TRBV7-2 and TRBJ2-5; tentative D call: TRBD2 (5 bases). The V gene lost 0 bases and the J gene lost 6 bases, with 8 bases spanning the gap. Germline-derived CDR1 and CDR2 are SGHTA and FQGNSA. This CDR3 comprises 13 residues. The CDR3 here is CASSLADGKTQYF. DNA of the CDR3: TGTGCCAGCAGCTTAGCTGACGGGAAGACCCAGTACTTC.

The V and J genes are TRBV3-1 (or the pseudogene TRBV3-2) and TRBJ1-3; D may be TRBD1 (5 bases). The V end lost 6 bases, the J end lost 4 bases, and 13 bases lay between the germline ends. The CDR3 spans 14 residues. Germline lookup yields CDR1 LGHDT and CDR2 YNNKEL (reference sequence). CDR3 loop: CASRRDRSGNTIYF. CDR3 bases: TGTGCCAGCAGACGCGACAGAAGCGGAAACACCATATATTTT.